The entry below gives a single T cell receptor beta chain sequence along with its context. It has no known antigen specificity. Per-nucleotide qualities are absent, and no much larger clonotype sits a single base away. This entry comes from a study of PD-L1 blockade in urothelial cancer (dated by TCRdb to the late 2010s). With respect to the entire study: Therapy was started around 2014 for all patients, and atezolizumab 1,200 mg was administered intravenously every 3 weeks. The study was an exploratory multi-omic analysis of somatic, immune and clinical correlates of response to PD-L1 blockade with atezolizumab in urothelial cancer. Blood samples were analyzed at two time points: 3 weeks after treatment start (second dose) and 6 weeks after treatment start. Pretreatment blood TCR-seq was available for twenty-nine patients, at least one posttreatment blood collection was obtained for around 25 patients, and tumor TCR-seq was available for around 25 patients. An ECOG performance status of 0 or 1 was recorded for the patients, and 0 to 3 prior chemotherapy regimens had been received by the patients. Blood samples gave a median of about 130,000 T cells and tens of thousands of unique TCRs, with a median clonality of approximately 0.078. Eight to ten patients achieved durable clinical benefit and approximately 20 did not. Whole exome sequencing and RNA sequencing of pretreatment tumors were performed alongside TCR sequencing in the same patients. About 85% of the roughly 29 patients were identified as males with urothelial cancer of bladder origin, and a prior smoking history was reported by 18 of 29 patients. Durable clinical benefit was defined as progression-free survival longer than 6 months, and TCR features were also tested against progression-free and overall survival. TCR sequencing covered pretreatment tumor samples and matched, serially collected peripheral blood taken before and after atezolizumab treatment.

Each PCR received spiked-in synthetic TCR analog templates so that absolute template abundance could be estimated from read counts. The immunoSEQ assay used bias-controlled V and J gene primers to amplify TCRbeta CDR3 regions from genomic DNA. Rearranged TCRbeta segments were sequenced at approximately 20X coverage. The source study handled its data this way. Clustering was used to correct sequencing errors, and CDR3s were annotated against IMGT to assign V, D and J genes. Downstream analyses used only productive TCRbeta rearrangements and left out out-of-frame or stop-codon sequences. Clonality was calculated as one minus the Shannon entropy normalized by the log of the number of unique productive sequences. Fisher's exact test with Benjamini-Hochberg correction, at a threshold of adjusted p below 0.01, was used to find clones that differed between time points or between blood and tumor. Held by TCRdb, this immuneACCESS table contains in-frame sequences only and omits some clones. Under half of the omission traces to an unresolved V gene where checked; the cause of the rest is unknown. The D gene and trimming were derived from the DNA, and the V and J assignments and clone size from that table. This sample gives about 72,000 clones in total; around 90% of them show up just once. 4.5% of the sample belongs to the ten largest clones.

V has 0 bases trimmed and J has 5 bases trimmed; junction bases matching no gene number 6. The CDR3 has 15 amino acids, counting the end cysteine and phenylalanine. The sequence is cut down to CDR3 DNA, 45 bases in frame from base 1. Looking up the germline V gene yields CDR1 SGHAT and CDR2 FQNNGV. Overall results and qualifications from the work: Because of the small sample size (n ≈ 31) and the many exploratory analyses performed, the results are intended to be regarded as hypothesis-generating. A pretreatment peripheral blood TCR clonality below the median was linked to improved progression-free and overall survival. Greater expansion of tumor-associated TCR clones in peripheral blood 3 weeks after the start of treatment was observed in patients with durable benefit (n ≈ 22, p = 0.022).

Explained via the paper, the time point label denotes: pretreatment peripheral blood. A total of roughly 30 patients with locally advanced or metastatic urothelial carcinoma, treated at Memorial Sloan Kettering on a trial protocol, made up the cohort. Peripheral blood mononuclear cells were collected pretreatment and during treatment, with between 1 and 8 total time points obtained per patient. The Qiagen DNeasy Blood extraction kit was used to purify genomic DNA from total PBMCs and from tumor samples. PBMCs were collected pretreatment and during treatment and were isolated and stored as previously described.

The chain was built from TRBV11-2 and TRBJ2-5; the central 7 bases match TRBD2. Specimen: PBMCs, collected around atezolizumab (anti-PD-L1) treatment. This receptor was identified in a man between 65 and 85 years old with urothelial cancer. The DNA sequence is TGTGCCAGCAGCTTAGATCGCTCCGGGGGGGAGACCCAGTACTTC. The translation is CASSLDRSGGETQYF.